The 18 T cell receptor beta chains listed next were all sequenced from one sample in a study of control samples from healthy donors and cancer patients. The data were produced by immunoSEQ multiplex PCR, yet TCRdb's version contains in-frame clones alone and is incomplete. The top ten clones hold 1.4% to 1.5% of a sample with 150,000 to 200,000 clones, about 93% of them seen once. Sequenced: blood. All receptors derive from a young man in good health.

As to this clone: The junction departs from the called germline gene at one end, perhaps through a read error. This sequence joins TRBV4-1 and TRBJ2-7, with D possibly matching TRBD1 (6 bases). Germline assignment: CDR1 MGHRA and CDR2 YSYEKL. This CDR3 region has 14 residues. The CDR3 reads CASSQVGGTSSFRF. The CDR3 bases are TGCGCCAGCAGCCAAGTAGGGGGTACGAGCAGTTTTAGGTTC.

The gene calls are TRBV5-1 and TRBJ2-7, with 7 bases matching TRBD2. CDR1 and CDR2 from the germline V gene are SGHRS and YFSETQ. The V and J ends lost 3 bases and 0 bases, in that order; junction bases with no gene match: 12. The CDR3 spans 17 residues. The CDR3 nucleotides read TGCGCCAGCAGCTCAACATCCGGGACTACGAGCTCCTACGAGCAGTACTTC. It codes for CASSSTSGTTSSYEQYF.

The chain links TRBV7-3 to TRBJ2-1; the D call may be TRBD1 or TRBD2 (5 bases each). The V gene's germline CDR1 is SGHTA and CDR2 FQGTGA. Trimming removed 4 bases at V and 2 bases at J, with 15 bases between. The CDR3 loop spans 16 amino acids. CDR3 loop: CASSSTRDEPYNEQFF. The DNA of the CDR3 is TGTGCCAGCAGCTCGACCAGGGACGAGCCCTACAATGAGCAGTTCTTC.

The chain combines TRBV28 with TRBJ2-5; tentatively, D is TRBD2 (6 bases). The V and J ends lost 5 bases and 7 bases respectively, with 26 bases between them. CDR1 is MDHEN, CDR2 SYDVKM, per germline. The CDR3 totals 17 residues. The chain's CDR3 is CASSRGLGTLREGTQYF. CDR3 nucleotide sequence: TGTGCCAGCAGTCGGGGACTCGGGACTCTCAGAGAGGGGACCCAGTACTTC.

This clone was observed a single time. This sequence joins TRBV2 and TRBJ2-7; 8 bases fit TRBD2. The CDR3 spans 15 residues. V lost 8 bases to trimming and J lost 1 base; unmatched junction nucleotides: 10. From germline, CDR1 is SNHLY and CDR2 FYNNEI. The CDR3 DNA is TGTGCCAGCGTCGTGGAGCGGGGGCCTTCCTACGAGCAGTACTTC. It translates to CASVVERGPSYEQYF.

This chain links TRBV2 with TRBJ2-1; D unresolved. V lost 5 bases, J lost 6 bases, and 11 bases lay in between. Per germline, CDR1 SNHLY and CDR2 FYNNEI. The CDR3 is 13 amino acids. CDR3 in DNA: TGTGCCAGCAGTAGAACCCGGTTCAATGAGCAGTTCTTC. As protein: CASSRTRFNEQFF.

This chain connects TRBV4-2 to TRBJ2-2, with TRBD2 as a possible D gene (6 bases). Trimming removed 1 base at V and 1 base at J, with 7 bases between. The CDR3 is made up of 15 amino acids. Germline assignment: CDR1 LGHNA and CDR2 YNFKEQ. In DNA form, the CDR3 reads TGTGCCAGCAGCCAAGGGAGGGGGAACACCGGGGAGCTGTTTTTT. This codes for CASSQGRGNTGELFF.

The chain links TRBV19 to TRBJ1-2; tentatively, D is TRBD1 (5 bases). Trimming removed 3 bases from V and 3 bases from J, with 11 bases in between. The germline V gene encodes CDR1 LNHDA and CDR2 SQIVND (reference sequence). This CDR3 has 14 amino acids. CDR3 sequence reads: CASSIPGMDYGYTF. In DNA, the CDR3 is TGTGCCAGTAGTATCCCAGGGATGGACTATGGCTACACCTTC.

The chain carries TRBV6-5 and TRBJ1-2, with D unclear. The length of the CDR3 is 14 residues. Germline-derived CDR1 and CDR2 are MNHEY and SVGAGI. V dropped 6 bases and J dropped 0 bases, with 11 bases sitting between them. CDR3 residues: CASRLTGTNYGYTF. CDR3 sequence (DNA): TGTGCCAGCAGATTAACCGGGACTAACTATGGCTACACCTTC.

The sample holds one count of this clone. The genes are TRBV3-1 (or the pseudogene TRBV3-2) and TRBJ2-4; no reliable D call. This CDR3 has 19 amino acids. Deletions cut 0 bases from V and 5 bases from J, with 23 bases between. The germline V gene encodes CDR1 LGHDT and CDR2 YNNKEL (reference sequence). The CDR3: CASSQDPPAVPRPENIQYF. Here the CDR3 DNA reads TGTGCCAGCAGCCAAGATCCCCCCGCGGTTCCGCGGCCGGAAAACATTCAGTACTTC.

The CDR3 loop is CASRLKTETYEQYF. DNA for the CDR3: TGTGCCAGCAGACTGAAGACAGAAACCTACGAGCAGTACTTC. The rearrangement joins TRBV6-5 to TRBJ2-7; D is possibly TRBD1 (5 bases). The length of the CDR3 is 14 residues. Germline CDR1 is MNHEY and CDR2 is SVGAGI. V was cut by 6 bases and J by 2 bases, with 14 bases left in between.

This sequence joins TRBV6-2 or TRBV6-3 and TRBJ1-1; 9 bases are shared with TRBD1. The CDR3 is 20 amino acids. V lost 5 bases, J lost 0 bases, and 19 bases stayed unmatched. The germline CDR1 and CDR2 sequences are MNHEY and SVGEGT. The DNA of the CDR3 is TGTGCCAGCAGTCATCGCACGGGTGGCCCGGGACAGGGTTTGAACACTGAAGCTTTCTTT. It translates to CASSHRTGGPGQGLNTEAFF.

The chain carries TRBV20-1 and TRBJ1-1, with D perhaps matching TRBD1 (5 bases). Trimming left V 6 bases short and J 5 bases short, with 10 bases between. Germline lookup yields CDR1 DFQATT and CDR2 SNEGSKA (reference sequence). The CDR3 length is 11 residues. The CDR3 spells CSAREGTEAFF. The CDR3 DNA reads TGCAGTGCAAGGGAGGGGACTGAAGCTTTCTTT.

V is TRBV27 and J is TRBJ1-1, with 8 bases that match TRBD1. Germline V CDR1 and CDR2: MNHEY, SMNVEV (reference sequence). There are 14 residues in the CDR3. V was pared by 4 bases and J by 4 bases, with 5 bases of the junction left unmatched. The CDR3 is CASSSGQGGTEAFF. For the CDR3, the DNA is TGTGCCAGCAGTTCCGGACAGGGCGGCACTGAAGCTTTCTTT.

The V call is TRBV19, the J call TRBJ2-2; D unclear. With 1 base removed from V and 6 bases from J, the gap between germline ends came to 15 bases. Per germline, CDR1 LNHDA and CDR2 SQIVND (reference sequence). This CDR3 has 16 amino acids. CDR3: CASSIGATSAPGELFF. DNA of the CDR3: TGTGCCAGTAGTATAGGAGCGACTTCGGCTCCCGGGGAGCTGTTTTTT.

This chain links TRBV29-1 with TRBJ1-2, with D unclear. The V and J ends lost 1 base and 2 bases respectively, with 11 bases between them. This CDR3 comprises 14 residues. Germline CDR1 and CDR2: SQVTM and ANQGSEA. The chain's CDR3 is CSVEGRRKNYGYTF. CDR3 in DNA: TGCAGCGTTGAAGGGCGACGGAAGAACTATGGCTACACCTTC. Complete variable domain (other parts from reference TRBV29-1 and TRBJ1-2): SAVISQKPSRDICQRGTSLTIQCQVDSQVTMMFWYRQQPGQSLTLIATANQGSEATYESGFVIDKFPISRPNLTFSTLTVSNMSPEDSSIYLCSVEGRRKNYGYTFGSGTRLTVV.

The chain combines TRBV10-1 with TRBJ2-5; D unclear. The CDR3 runs 14 residues. Trimming took off 8 bases at V and 3 bases at J, with 16 bases between the two ends. Germline V gene lookup returns CDR1 WNHNN and CDR2 SYGVQD (reference sequence). CDR3 DNA: TGCGCCAGCTCGACTCCTGGTACAGAAGAGACCCAGTACTTC. This gives the protein CASSTPGTEETQYF.

The genes are TRBV25-1 and TRBJ2-2; 14 nucleotides line up with TRBD2. V trimming: 5 bases; J trimming: 3 bases; junction bases outside the gene matches: 5. CDR3 length: 17 amino acids. Germline V gene lookup returns CDR1 MGHDK and CDR2 SYGVNS. CDR3 coding DNA: TGTGCCAGCAGTCGACTAGCGGGGGGGCCGGACACCGGGGAGCTGTTTTTT. The encoded protein is CASSRLAGGPDTGELFF.